What follows describes a single T cell receptor (beta chain). The antigen remains unidentified. From germline, CDR1 is MRHNA and CDR2 SNTAGT. CDR3 length: 15 residues. The germline V and J ends were trimmed by 4 bases and 5 bases, with 16 bases remaining between them. PCR amplification relied on 60 Vbeta primers (plus 13 Jbeta primers). Clones were read by immunoSEQ multiplex PCR, and TCRdb kept only the in-frame ones, dropping some. The sample shows tens of thousands of clones, 85% to 95% of them seen only once. This sample was taken from a study of cytomegalovirus exposure and HLA in healthy donors. Study-wide points: Follow-up analysis later connected one missense variant in DCLRE1C with trimming of TCR beta V- and J-genes. What was likely a sequencing artifact was a cluster of highly shared sequence variants.

This cohort consisted of healthy bone marrow donors. The sequence was collected from a woman younger than 30 in good health and CMV-seronegative. The chain recombines TRBV6-4 with TRBJ2-3; no clear D. The sample consisted of PBMCs. In DNA, the CDR3 is TGTGCCAGCAGTGCCCGACCCAGCGAAGGAGATACGCAGTATTTT. It yields the protein CASSARPSEGDTQYF.